This TCR beta chain was observed in a study of vaccination and CD4 T cells after COVID-19. In the study overall: Four females and six males made up the convalescents, two of whom were Hispanic. At a median about 99 days (range 35 to 161) after diagnosis, post-COVID samples were drawn.

The Oncomine TCR Beta short-read assay generated sequence data from the DNA of cultured CD4+ T cells. From the PCR reads, TCRdb called clonotypes with MiXCR, one entry per CDR3 protein. Of around 15,000 distinct CDR3 sequences detected, approximately 44% appear once; the ten largest clones hold less than 9.5%. As regards this clonotype: The target antigen is unknown. Compared with germline, one end of the junction differs, possibly owing to a read error.

Treatment denoted: roughly 10-day PBMC culture with coronavirus spike peptide pools or control peptides (ViraFEST assay). The germline V gene encodes CDR1 SSHAT and CDR2 FNYEAQ (reference sequence). This CDR3 is 16 amino acids long. The chain recombines TRBV7-7 with TRBJ2-1, with 7 nucleotides matching TRBD2. Sequences were derived from CD4+ T cells from blood, cultured in vitro, sampled after SARS-CoV-2 vaccination. This TCR came from a human donor who had recovered from COVID-19. This chain's CDR3 is CASSFGSSGSYNEQFF. Here the CDR3 DNA reads TGTGCTAGCAGCTTTGGTTCTAGCGGTTCCTACAATGAGCAGTTCTTC.